The rows below give T cell receptor beta chains drawn from one sample of a study of blood T cell repertoires in COVID-19. Profiling relied on immunoSEQ multiplex PCR, and the TCRdb table lists in-frame clones only, not all of them. The sample yields fewer than 200,000 clones, about four fifths seen once. The sequenced sample was peripheral blood. These receptors were taken from a man aged 65 to 79 with active or convalescent COVID-19. Each CDR3 is given with its conserved first and last residue. The order of the fields is D gene, V gene, clone size, J gene, CDR3 DNA, CDR3 protein. D genes are given only for firm matches. Rows may omit the clone size; those that give it use once, few, many or a size class.

>TRBD2|TRBV5-1|-|TRBJ2-7
TGCGCCAGCAGCGCAAGCGGGGTTACCTACGAGCAGTACTTC
CASSASGVTYEQYF
>-|TRBV9|-|TRBJ1-4
TGTGCCAGCAGCGTACCAAGACAGAATGAAAAACTGTTTTTT
CASSVPRQNEKLFF
>TRBD1|TRBV15|-|TRBJ2-5
TGTGCCACCAGCACCCGACAGGGGCGTCGAGAGACCCAGTACTTC
CATSTRQGRRETQYF
>-|TRBV4-2|few|TRBJ2-3
TGTGCCAGCAGCCAAGATCTAGGGGCAGATACGCAGTATTTT
CASSQDLGADTQYF
>-|TRBV3-1/TRBV3-2|once|TRBJ1-2
TGTGCCAGCAGCCAAGAGGCCAGTTATGGCTACACCTTC
CASSQEASYGYTF
>TRBD1|TRBV10-1|-|TRBJ1-3
TGCGCCAGCAGTACCGGGACAGCTGGAAACACCATATATTTT
CASSTGTAGNTIYF
>-|TRBV9|-|TRBJ2-7
TGTGCCAGCAGCGCCTGGAAGAGGGGGATATACGAGCAGTACTTC
CASSAWKRGIYEQYF
>-|TRBV6-5|-|TRBJ2-7
TGTGCCAGCATTTTCGTTCGTGACAGCTCCTACGAGCAGTACTTC
CASIFVRDSSYEQYF
>TRBD2|TRBV7-2|-|TRBJ2-1
TGTGCCAGCAGCTTAGGACTAGCGGACAATGAGCAGTTCTTC
CASSLGLADNEQFF
>-|TRBV3-1/TRBV3-2|-|TRBJ1-2
TGTGCCAGCAGCCAAGGGTTTGACAGGGGCTACACCTTC
CASSQGFDRGYTF
>-|TRBV12-3/TRBV12-4|-|TRBJ1-1
TGTGCCAGCGGCCGGGGCACTGAAGCTTTCTTT
CASGRGTEAFF
>-|TRBV30|-|TRBJ2-1
TGTGCCTGCCCCAAGGGATCAGGGGAGCAGTTCTTC
CACPKGSGEQFF
>TRBD2|TRBV5-1|-|TRBJ2-7
TGCGCCAGCAGCTTGGGACTAGCGGGAGGCCACGAGCAGTACTTC
CASSLGLAGGHEQYF
>TRBD1|TRBV6-1|-|TRBJ1-5
TGTGCCAGCAGCACGACACAGGGGGGGGATCAGCCCCAGCATTTT
CASSTTQGGDQPQHF
>TRBD2|TRBV6-5|few|TRBJ2-1
TGTGCCAGCAGTTGGGGCTGGACTAGCAATGAGCAGTTCTTC
CASSWGWTSNEQFF
>-|TRBV7-9|-|TRBJ1-2
TGTGCCAGCAGCCCAAAAAGCAGAGGGCACATGGGCGGCTATGGCTACACCTTC
CASSPKSRGHMGGYGYTF
>-|TRBV5-1|-|TRBJ1-1
TGCGCCAGCAGCTTGTATGGCCCGAACACTGAAGCTTTCTTT
CASSLYGPNTEAFF
>-|TRBV12-3/TRBV12-4|-|TRBJ1-2
TGTGCCAGCAGAGACAGGACCTATGGCTACACCTTC
CASRDRTYGYTF
>TRBD1|TRBV19|-|TRBJ2-7
TGTGCCAGTAGAGACCAGGGGGCTCCCTACGAGCAGTACTTC
CASRDQGAPYEQYF
>TRBD1|TRBV2|-|TRBJ2-5
TGTGCCTTCCTGGGAGGGACAGGGGGCGGGGAGACCCAGTACTTC
CAFLGGTGGGETQYF
>-|TRBV2|-|TRBJ1-2
TGTGCCAGCAGTGAAGCGCTTTCCGGGGACTCGGGCTACACCTTC
CASSEALSGDSGYTF
>TRBD1|TRBV6-5|-|TRBJ2-1
TGTGCCGGATCTCGGGACAGGGCTTCGGATGAGCAGTTCTTC
CAGSRDRASDEQFF
>-|TRBV6-5|-|TRBJ2-2
TGTGCCAGCAGTTACTCGAGTAGGGGTGACACCGGGGAGCTGTTTTTT
CASSYSSRGDTGELFF
>-|TRBV6-6|-|TRBJ2-7
TGTGCCAGCAGTACCCCTGGGGGGGAGCAGTACTTC
CASSTPGGEQYF
>-|TRBV27|-|TRBJ2-5
TGTGCCAGCAGTTGGAGGGAAAGAGAGACCCAGTACTTC
CASSWRERETQYF
>-|TRBV7-9|few|TRBJ1-6
TGTGCCAGCAGCTCCGAGGCCCGTTCACCCCTCCACTTT
CASSSEARSPLHF
>-|TRBV12-3/TRBV12-4|-|TRBJ1-1
TGTGCCAGTAGAAATTTGAACACTGAAGCTTTCTTT
CASRNLNTEAFF
>TRBD1|TRBV27|-|TRBJ2-5
TGTGCCAGCAGTTTATCGAGGGGTTGGGGACAGGGACAAGAGACCCAGTACTTC
CASSLSRGWGQGQETQYF
>-|TRBV30|-|TRBJ1-2
TGTGCCTGGGCTACAGGGCATCCCTATGGCTACACCTTC
CAWATGHPYGYTF
>TRBD1|TRBV5-1|-|TRBJ2-5
TGCGCCAGCACATCGACAGGGGGCGGGGAGACCCAGTACTTC
CASTSTGGGETQYF
>TRBD2|TRBV6-6|-|TRBJ2-5
TGTGCCAGCAGTTCGGCTAGCGGGACCCTTGGGACCCAGTACTTC
CASSSASGTLGTQYF
>-|TRBV5-1|-|TRBJ1-3
TGCGCCAGCAGCTTGACAGGGCTCTCTGGAAACACCATATATTTT
CASSLTGLSGNTIYF
>TRBD2|TRBV4-1|-|TRBJ2-7
TGCGCCAGCAGCCAAGCCCCAAGCGGGGTTTACGAGCAGTACTTC
CASSQAPSGVYEQYF
>-|TRBV2|-|TRBJ1-2
TGTGCCAGCAGTGAAGTCGGGGGTACAGCTAACTATGGCTACACCTTC
CASSEVGGTANYGYTF
>TRBD2|TRBV25-1|once|TRBJ2-3
TGTGCCAGCAGTGATCCTAGCGGGAGCGGAGATACGCAGTATTTT
CASSDPSGSGDTQYF
>-|TRBV25-1|-|TRBJ2-7
TGTGCCAGCAGTGGACAGCCGGGTCAGCAGTACTTC
CASSGQPGQQYF
>TRBD2|TRBV5-4|-|TRBJ2-1
TGTGCCAGCAGCTTGGGGGCTAGCGGGAACTACAATGAGCAGTTCTTC
CASSLGASGNYNEQFF
>-|TRBV19|-|TRBJ1-2
TGTGCCAGTAGTATCGAAAGAGGGCGCGATGGCTACACCTTC
CASSIERGRDGYTF
>-|TRBV5-1|-|TRBJ1-2
TGCGCCAGCGGATCCACAGGTTTCGGTGGCTACACCTTC
CASGSTGFGGYTF
>-|TRBV2|few|TRBJ1-1
TGTGCCAGCAGTGCGACAGGTATGAACACTGAAGCTTTCTTT
CASSATGMNTEAFF
>TRBD1|TRBV10-3|-|TRBJ1-2
TGTGCCATCAGTCCGGGACAGGGGGCGCGGGGTGGCTACACCTTC
CAISPGQGARGGYTF
>TRBD1|TRBV11-3|-|TRBJ1-1
TGTGCCAGCAGCTTATCGGGACAGGGCGGAACTGAAGCTTTCTTT
CASSLSGQGGTEAFF
>TRBD2|TRBV5-1|-|TRBJ2-3
TGCGCCAGCAACATGGCAACGGCGGGGAGCGGAAAGACTAGCACTGGTACGCAGTATTTT
CASNMATAGSGKTSTGTQYF
>-|TRBV6-5|once|TRBJ1-1
TGTGCCAGCAGTTCCTTAGGGGCAGCGAACACTGAAGCTTTCTTT
CASSSLGAANTEAFF
>-|TRBV7-9|-|TRBJ2-1
TGTGCCAGCAGCCCGAGAGGTTCTAATGAGCAGTTCTTC
CASSPRGSNEQFF
>-|TRBV29-1|-|TRBJ2-7
TGCAGCGTTGAAGATAGGGGCGGACACGAGCAGTACTTC
CSVEDRGGHEQYF
>TRBD2|TRBV29-1|few|TRBJ2-3
TGCAGCGTTGAGGCGGGGGCTAGCGGGTCAGATACGCAGTATTTT
CSVEAGASGSDTQYF
>-|TRBV5-4|-|TRBJ2-7
TGTGCCAGCAGCTTGGCCGGGGGAGGCCTCCGGGAGCAGTACTTC
CASSLAGGGLREQYF
>-|TRBV6-6|-|TRBJ1-2
TGTGCCAGCAGCAGGGATGCCGGCTACACCTTC
CASSRDAGYTF
>-|TRBV2|-|TRBJ2-2
TGTGCCAGCCAAAGAGCTAAGGACAGTAACACCGGGGAGCTGTTTTTT
CASQRAKDSNTGELFF
>-|TRBV5-1|-|TRBJ2-7
TGCGCCAGCAGCTTGGGACAGAACTACGAGCAGTACTTC
CASSLGQNYEQYF
>-|TRBV27|-|TRBJ1-5
TGTGCCAGCAGTTTCGGCGCGGGGGGTCAGCCCCAGCATTTT
CASSFGAGGQPQHF
>TRBD1|TRBV7-9|-|TRBJ1-2
TGTGCCAGCAGCTCAGACAGGGGGCCCGGCTATGGCTACACCTTC
CASSSDRGPGYGYTF
>-|TRBV6-5|-|TRBJ2-3
TGTGCCAGCACGGCGGGCACTAGCACAGATACGCAGTATTTT
CASTAGTSTDTQYF